These 30 T cell receptor beta chains originate from one sample sequenced in a study of cytomegalovirus exposure and HLA in healthy donors. Primers included in the PCR were 60 Vbeta and 13 Jbeta primers. TCRdb's copy holds only in-frame clones and misses some; the assay was immunoSEQ multiplex PCR. The sample includes 180,000 or so clones, roughly 85% of them seen just once. The sample comprised PBMCs. The origin of the receptors is a male donor in good health and CMV-seronegative.

The chain combines TRBV6-1 with TRBJ2-2; perhaps TRBD1 as D (5 bases). This CDR3 spans 16 amino acids. Trimming pared 3 bases from V and 0 bases from J, leaving 11 bases between. Germline-derived CDR1 and CDR2 are MNHNS and SASEGT. The CDR3 region has the DNA TGTGCCAGCAGTGACAGGGTTGGATCGAACACCGGGGAGCTGTTTTTT. Protein product: CASSDRVGSNTGELFF.

This clone was found once. This sequence joins TRBV7-9 and TRBJ2-3; TRBD2 aligns across 7 bases. The CDR3 covers 16 residues. CDR1 and CDR2 from the germline V gene are SEHNR and FQNEAQ (reference sequence). J was trimmed by 0 bases and V by 4 bases; bases with no gene match: 7. As DNA, the CDR3 is TGTGCCAGCAGCTCAAGCGGGACTACTAGCACAGATACGCAGTATTTT. It codes for CASSSSGTTSTDTQYF.

The genes are TRBV2 and TRBJ1-1; perhaps TRBD1 as D (5 bases). This CDR3 region has 18 residues. CDR1 and CDR2 from the germline V gene are SNHLY and FYNNEI. Trimming pared 0 bases from V and 1 base from J, leaving 18 bases between. The CDR3 DNA reads as TGTGCCAGCAGTGAAGCGAGTCCCCTACAGGATGGGAACACTGAAGCTTTCTTT. Its protein product is CASSEASPLQDGNTEAFF.

The CDR3 sequence is CATSRGTGGEQYF. CDR3 DNA: TGTGCCACCAGCAGGGGGACAGGGGGTGAGCAGTACTTC. The genes are TRBV15 and TRBJ2-7; TRBD1 agrees at 11 bases. This CDR3 is 13 amino acids long. Germline CDR1 reads LNHNV; CDR2 reads YYDKDF (reference sequence). V dropped 3 bases and J dropped 7; count of bases not matched to a gene: 2.

This clone was observed a handful of times. The genes are TRBV2 and TRBJ2-1, with D possibly matching TRBD1 (5 bases). Germline-derived CDR1 and CDR2 are SNHLY and FYNNEI. The CDR3 runs 15 residues. Trimming removed 2 bases from V and 5 bases from J, with 13 bases in between. The DNA for the CDR3 is TGTGCCAGCAGTGAATGGGGTCAGGGTGACAATGAGCAGTTCTTC. Amino acids: CASSEWGQGDNEQFF.

J is TRBJ2-1 and V is TRBV9, with D maybe TRBD2 (6 bases). V lost 3 bases to trimming and J lost 8 bases, with 21 bases between them. The CDR3 extends over 16 amino acids. Germline V gene lookup returns CDR1 SGDLS and CDR2 YYNGEE. Here the CDR3 reads CASSDKGLGAWDEQFF. CDR3 nucleotides: TGTGCCAGCAGCGATAAGGGACTGGGCGCTTGGGATGAGCAGTTCTTC.

The gene calls are TRBV7-8 and TRBJ1-1; D gene uncertain. Trimming shortened V by 1 base and J by 0 bases, and 6 bases separated the two germline ends. The CDR3 covers 14 residues. Germline V gene data show CDR1 as SGHVS and CDR2 as FQNEAQ. CDR3 in amino acids: CASSLGQVNTEAFF. The CDR3 DNA reads TGTGCCAGCAGCTTAGGACAAGTGAACACTGAAGCTTTCTTT. Drawing the rest from reference TRBV7-8 and TRBJ1-1, the complete variable domain is GAGVSQSPRYKVAKRGQDVALRCDPISGHVSLFWYQQALGQGPEFLTYFQNEAQLDKSGLPSDRFFAERPEGSVSTLKIQRTQQEDSAVYLCASSLGQVNTEAFFGQGTRLTVV.

The table lists this clone with a count of one. The chain joins TRBV27 to TRBJ2-1; tentative D call: TRBD1 (6 bases). CDR1 is MNHEY, CDR2 SMNVEV, per germline (reference sequence). Deletions cut 2 bases from V and 8 bases from J, with 22 bases between. The CDR3 length is 17 residues. CDR3 nucleotides: TGTGCCAGCAGTTTAGGCACGGACAGTAACCCTATCCATGAGCAGTTCTTC. Protein product: CASSLGTDSNPIHEQFF.

The rearrangement uses TRBV28 and TRBJ1-4; unclear D gene. V gave up 4 bases and J gave up 8 bases, with 8 bases separating them. From germline, CDR1 is MDHEN and CDR2 SYDVKM. CDR3 size: 12 residues. This CDR3 is CASSSPGEKLFF. In nucleotides, the CDR3 is TGTGCCAGCAGTTCCCCGGGGGAAAAACTGTTTTTT.

The gene calls are TRBV6-5 and TRBJ2-5; possible D gene TRBD2, 7 bases. CDR1 MNHEY and CDR2 SVGAGI come from the germline V gene. The CDR3 consists of 13 residues. The germline V and J ends were trimmed by 1 base and 11 bases, with 14 bases remaining between them. The CDR3 nucleotides read TGTGCCAGCAGTTACTTGGGGGCGCGGGAGCAGTACTTC. It translates to CASSYLGAREQYF.

On this clone itself: The junction differs from germline at one of its ends, possibly a read error. This chain joins TRBV7-9 and TRBJ2-1, with a tentative D call TRBD2 (7 bases). CDR1 SEHNR and CDR2 FQNEAQ come from the germline V gene (reference sequence). This CDR3 comprises 18 residues. The CDR3 bases are TGTTCCAGCAGTAATCAGGAGTCGGGGGGCCTCCCCTACAATGAGCAGTTCTTC. It yields the protein CSSSNQESGGLPYNEQFF.

The gene calls are TRBV7-9 and TRBJ2-5, with 7 bases aligning to TRBD1. The CDR3 covers 14 residues. Germline loops: CDR1 SEHNR, CDR2 FQNEAQ (reference sequence). J gave up 3 bases and V 5 bases, and 6 bases lay outside the gene matches. CDR3 sequence reads: CASSLGTVEETQYF. CDR3 sequence (DNA): TGTGCCAGCAGCCTTGGGACAGTCGAAGAGACCCAGTACTTC.

This clone has only a few counts. The V gene is TRBV7-3, the J gene TRBJ1-5; 7 nucleotides line up with TRBD1. The CDR3 extends over 12 amino acids. The V and J ends lost 5 bases and 5 bases, in that order; junction bases with no gene match: 0. Germline values: CDR1 SGHTA, CDR2 FQGTGA. The CDR3 bases are TGTGCCAGCAGCGACAGGGATCAGCCCCAGCATTTT. Its protein product is CASSDRDQPQHF.

The genes are TRBV7-2 and TRBJ2-7; weak D call: TRBD2 (6 bases). The V and J ends lost 4 bases and 4 bases respectively, with 11 bases between them. CDR1 and CDR2 from the germline V gene are SGHTA and FQGNSA. This CDR3 is built from 13 residues. CDR3 sequence: CASSYLARYEQYF. CDR3 DNA: TGTGCCAGCAGCTATCTAGCGAGATACGAGCAGTACTTC.

The chain recombines TRBV25-1 with TRBJ1-1, with D possibly being TRBD1 (5 bases). V was cut by 3 bases and J by 0 bases, with 8 bases left in between. This CDR3 is 14 amino acids long. Germline V gene data show CDR1 as MGHDK and CDR2 as SYGVNS. CDR3 in amino acids: CASSEEGMNTEAFF. The DNA for the CDR3 is TGTGCCAGCAGTGAGGAGGGGATGAACACTGAAGCTTTCTTT.

V usage is TRBV7-2 and J usage is TRBJ1-1; 7 nucleotides agree with TRBD1. The CDR3 is 14 amino acids. Trimming cost V 6 bases and J 4 bases; bases outside gene matches: 8. Germline V gene data show CDR1 as SGHTA and CDR2 as FQGNSA. The CDR3 DNA sequence: TGTGCCAGCAGTCTAGCCGGACAGGTCACTGAAGCTTTCTTT. Its translation is CASSLAGQVTEAFF. The variable domain in full, with the rest retrieved from reference TRBV7-2 and TRBJ1-1, is GAGVSQSPSNKVTEKGKDVELRCDPISGHTALYWYRQSLGQGLEFLIYFQGNSAPDKSGLPSDRFSAERTGGSVSTLTIQRTQQEDSAVYLCASSLAGQVTEAFFGQGTRLTVV.

The chain employs TRBV11-3 and TRBJ2-7, with 8 nucleotides matching TRBD1. This CDR3 is 13 amino acids long. V shed 3 bases, J shed 6 bases, and the junction held 4 bases outside the gene matches. Per the germline V gene, CDR1 is SGHNT and CDR2 is YENEEA. CDR3 nucleotide sequence: TGTGCCAGCAGCTTCGGACAGGGAGGCGAGCAGTACTTC. This encodes CASSFGQGGEQYF.

This clone has just one count. CDR3 bases: TGTGCCAGCAGCTTAGGACAGGGGGGAGGTGAGCAGTACTTC. It is translated as CASSLGQGGGEQYF. The chain carries TRBV5-8 and TRBJ2-7; 10 bases are a match to TRBD1. The CDR3 contains 14 residues. In germline, CDR1 is SGHTS, CDR2 YDEGEE. The trim removed 2 bases at V and 7 bases at J, leaving 6 bases unmatched.

The gene calls are TRBV5-1 and TRBJ2-5; 9 bases are a match to TRBD2. The ends lost 2 bases at V and 1 base at J; junction bases unmatched: 6. CDR1 SGHRS and CDR2 YFSETQ come from the germline V gene. The CDR3 contains 16 residues. As DNA, the CDR3 is TGCGCCAGCAGCTTCGGCGGGGGGGCCTCCCAAGAGACCCAGTACTTC. It translates to CASSFGGGASQETQYF.

The V call is TRBV10-3, the J call TRBJ2-1; 14 nucleotides agree with TRBD2. CDR3 length: 18 amino acids. The trim removed 4 bases at V and 5 bases at J, leaving 10 bases unmatched. The germline V gene encodes CDR1 ENHRY and CDR2 SYGVKD. CDR3 in amino acids: CAISVNTGTSGSHNEQFF. The CDR3 DNA reads TGTGCCATCAGTGTTAATACCGGGACTAGCGGGAGCCACAATGAGCAGTTCTTC.

The rearrangement joins TRBV7-8 to TRBJ2-1, with D possibly TRBD2 on 6 matching bases. The CDR3 sequence is 13 residues long. Germline V gives CDR1 SGHVS, CDR2 FQNEAQ. Trimming took off 1 base at V and 9 bases at J, with 10 bases between the two ends. CDR3 residues: CASSLVEGGEQFF. The DNA of the CDR3 is TGTGCCAGCAGCTTAGTGGAGGGAGGTGAGCAGTTCTTC.

The chain has TRBV2 and TRBJ2-2; 9 bases are a match to TRBD2. Losses at the gene ends were 7 bases for V and 0 bases for J; bases not matched to a gene: 9. Germline loops: CDR1 SNHLY, CDR2 FYNNEI. CDR3 size: 17 residues. CDR3 loop: CASTKTGTSSNTGELFF. In nucleotides, the CDR3 is TGTGCCAGCACCAAAACCGGGACTAGCTCGAACACCGGGGAGCTGTTTTTT.

This CDR3 is CASSPAGGQYEQYF. In DNA form, the CDR3 reads TGTGCCAGCTCACCGGCGGGAGGGCAATACGAGCAGTACTTC. The rearrangement joins TRBV18 to TRBJ2-7; TRBD2 matches at 9 bases. The CDR3 consists of 14 residues. Trimming took 3 bases from V and 4 from J; bases not matched to a gene: 4. Germline V gene data show CDR1 as KGHSH and CDR2 as LQKENI.

V gene TRBV28 combines with J gene TRBJ1-5; D is perhaps TRBD1 (5 bases). CDR1 is MDHEN and CDR2 is SYDVKM in the germline V gene. The V gene lost 1 base and the J gene lost 2 bases, with 12 bases spanning the gap. This CDR3 has 16 residues. CDR3: CASSLSVGVGNQPQHF. The CDR3 coding sequence is TGTGCCAGCAGTTTATCTGTAGGGGTAGGCAATCAGCCCCAGCATTTT.

This clone was detected a few times. The rearrangement uses TRBV6-5 and TRBJ2-1; TRBD2 aligns across 8 bases. Germline V lookup: CDR1 MNHEY, CDR2 SVGAGI. V dropped 0 bases and J dropped 5; count of bases not matched to a gene: 6. The CDR3 extends over 16 amino acids. CDR3 sequence: CASSYSTRGAHNEQFF. As DNA, the CDR3 is TGTGCCAGCAGTTACTCGACGCGGGGGGCCCACAATGAGCAGTTCTTC.

This chain connects TRBV5-1 to TRBJ2-7, with 9 positions matching TRBD1. Germline trimming cut 5 bases from V and 1 base from J; bases unmatched to any gene: 7. Germline V gene lookup returns CDR1 SGHRS and CDR2 YFSETQ. CDR3 size: 15 residues. In nucleotides, the CDR3 is TGCGCCAGCAGGCTGACGGGGACAGGGTCCTACGAGCAGTACTTC. This codes for CASRLTGTGSYEQYF.

CDR3 sequence reads: CASSLHRGPYNEQFF. The CDR3 DNA reads as TGTGCCAGCAGCCTCCACAGGGGGCCCTACAATGAGCAGTTCTTC. The V call is TRBV11-2, the J call TRBJ2-1; TRBD1 matches 9 bases. The CDR3 is made up of 15 amino acids. V was clipped by 5 bases and J by 2 bases; unmatched bases: 4. Germline V gene data show CDR1 as SGHAT and CDR2 as FQNNGV.

The chain uses TRBV5-6 and TRBJ1-1; 7 nucleotides align to TRBD1. With 5 bases clipped from V and 4 bases from J, the junction kept 5 bases outside the gene matches. The CDR3 totals 13 residues. Germline V gene lookup returns CDR1 SGHDT and CDR2 YYEEEE. The CDR3 spells CASRVHRGTEAFF. Here the CDR3 DNA reads TGTGCCAGCAGGGTTCACAGGGGCACTGAAGCTTTCTTT.

This chain links TRBV15 with TRBJ1-4; D gene unclear. Germline CDR1 LNHNV, CDR2 YYDKDF (reference sequence). The V end was cut by 0 bases, the J end by 11 bases, with 16 bases between. The CDR3 runs to 15 residues. CDR3: CATSRESGGAGKLFF. The CDR3, as DNA: TGTGCCACCAGCAGAGAGTCAGGAGGCGCCGGGAAACTGTTTTTT.

The chain employs TRBV6-6 and TRBJ2-3; the D gene is possibly TRBD2 (6 bases). Germline CDR1 reads MNHNY; CDR2 reads SVGAGI (reference sequence). The CDR3 spans 12 residues. With 6 bases removed from V and 4 bases from J, the gap between germline ends came to 8 bases. CDR3 sequence: CASRRLADTQYF. The CDR3 region has the DNA TGTGCCAGCAGGCGACTAGCAGATACGCAGTATTTT.